Listed below are T cell receptor beta chains from one sample, sequenced in a study of immune evolution from preneoplasia to lung adenocarcinoma. Measured with immunoSEQ multiplex PCR; TCRdb has only the in-frame clones, and not every one. The profile shows about 2,200 clones, roughly 80% of them singletons. Source material: FFPE lung adenocarcinoma in situ tissue. These receptor sequences come from a person aged 70 to 85 with lung adenocarcinoma. The CDR3 runs from the conserved cysteine through the conserved F or W. Each record gives: D gene, clone size, V gene, J gene, CDR3 protein, CDR3 DNA. The D gene is left open where the match is weak. Size values are once, few and many counts, or a class for expanded clones, and some rows have none.

-	-	TRBV20-1	TRBJ2-7	CSVELRDEQYF	TGCAGTGTGGAACTACGCGACGAGCAGTACTTC
TRBD2	once	TRBV13	TRBJ2-7	CASTYGLAGAYEQYF	TGTGCCAGCACCTACGGGCTAGCGGGAGCCTACGAGCAGTACTTC
TRBD2	-	TRBV6-1	TRBJ2-7	CASSEIGREQYF	TGTGCCAGCAGTGAGATCGGGAGGGAGCAGTACTTC
-	-	TRBV27	TRBJ1-3	CASGPVQGNTIYF	TGTGCCAGCGGACCTGTACAGGGAAACACCATATATTTT
-	-	TRBV5-1	TRBJ1-1	CASSLEEMNTEAFF	TGCGCCAGCAGCTTGGAAGAGATGAACACTGAAGCTTTCTTT
TRBD2	-	TRBV4-1	TRBJ2-7	CASSQTWDYSYEQYF	TGCGCCAGCAGCCAAACCTGGGACTACTCCTACGAGCAGTACTTC
-	-	TRBV4-1	TRBJ2-7	CASSQGSSYEQYF	TGCGCCAGCAGCCAAGGCTCCTCCTACGAGCAGTACTTC
-	-	TRBV28	TRBJ2-6	CASSIEGAGANVLTF	TGTGCCAGCAGCATAGAGGGGGCTGGGGCCAACGTCCTGACTTTC
-	-	TRBV29-1	TRBJ2-7	CSVPWGYEQYF	TGCAGCGTTCCGTGGGGCTACGAGCAGTACTTC
TRBD1	-	TRBV25-1	TRBJ2-1	CASSDLRDRGNEQFF	TGTGCCAGCAGTGATTTAAGAGACAGGGGTAATGAGCAGTTCTTC
-	-	TRBV5-4	TRBJ2-3	CASSGWTGRVSDTQYF	TGTGCCAGCAGCGGGTGGACAGGGAGGGTGTCAGATACGCAGTATTTT
TRBD2	-	TRBV11-3	TRBJ2-1	CASSSRLAGGPSYNEQFF	TGTGCCAGCAGCTCCCGACTAGCGGGTGGGCCTTCCTACAATGAGCAGTTCTTC
-	-	TRBV30	TRBJ1-1	CAWQGMNTEAFF	TGTGCCTGGCAGGGGATGAACACTGAAGCTTTCTTT
-	-	TRBV15	TRBJ1-5	CATSRVSSYSNQPQHF	TGTGCCACCAGCAGAGTCAGTTCTTATAGCAATCAGCCCCAGCATTTT
TRBD1	-	TRBV2	TRBJ2-1	CATIGTGLDEQFF	TGTGCCACCATCGGGACAGGGTTGGATGAGCAGTTCTTC
TRBD1	-	TRBV11-2	TRBJ1-2	CASSSTGAGSYGYTF	TGTGCCAGCAGCTCGACAGGGGCCGGCAGCTATGGCTACACCTTC
TRBD2	-	TRBV28	TRBJ2-1	CASSFLSGSGNEQFF	TGTGCCAGCAGTTTTCTTAGCGGGAGCGGCAATGAGCAGTTCTTC
TRBD1	-	TRBV10-2	TRBJ1-4	CATWRGQGLEKLFF	TGCGCCACCTGGAGGGGACAGGGTTTGGAAAAACTGTTTTTT
-	-	TRBV30	TRBJ1-2	CAWSSGKFGYTF	TGTGCCTGGAGTTCAGGGAAGTTTGGCTACACCTTC
TRBD2	-	TRBV5-6	TRBJ2-1	CASSLDLAGVNEQFF	TGTGCCAGCAGCTTGGACCTAGCGGGAGTGAATGAGCAGTTCTTC
-	once	TRBV7-9	TRBJ2-2	CASSLGSPNTGELFF	TGTGCCAGCAGCCTCGGGTCCCCGAACACCGGGGAGCTGTTTTTT
TRBD2	-	TRBV4-2	TRBJ2-2	CASSPLTSGNTGELFF	TGTGCCAGCAGCCCCCTGACTAGCGGAAACACCGGGGAGCTGTTTTTT
TRBD2	-	TRBV11-2	TRBJ2-1	CASSGGLAGFFGNEQFF	TGTGCCAGCAGCGGAGGTTTAGCGGGATTTTTTGGGAATGAGCAGTTCTTC
-	-	TRBV11-2	TRBJ2-5	CASSLIPTGWETQYF	TGTGCCAGCAGCTTAATCCCGACAGGTTGGGAGACCCAGTACTTC
-	-	TRBV12-5	TRBJ2-3	CASGSNTDTQYF	TGTGCTAGTGGGTCTAACACAGATACGCAGTATTTT
-	-	TRBV6-4	TRBJ1-5	CASSEGSNQPQHF	TGTGCCAGCAGTGAAGGGAGCAATCAGCCCCAGCATTTT
-	-	TRBV20-1	TRBJ2-1	CSAREGPEQFF	TGCAGTGCTAGGGAAGGTCCTGAGCAGTTCTTC
-	-	TRBV10-3	TRBJ2-1	CAIKAGNRFGVNEQFF	TGTGCCATCAAGGCCGGGAACAGATTCGGGGTTAATGAGCAGTTCTTC
-	-	TRBV7-9	TRBJ2-3	CASSRRQGTDTQYF	TGTGCCAGCAGTCGTCGACAGGGCACAGATACGCAGTATTTT
TRBD2	-	TRBV11-3	TRBJ2-1	CASSLRSSGPYNEQFF	TGTGCCAGCAGCTTAAGGTCTAGCGGACCTTACAATGAGCAGTTCTTC
-	-	TRBV30	TRBJ1-1	CAWRWADTEAFF	TGTGCCTGGAGGTGGGCGGACACTGAAGCTTTCTTT
-	-	TRBV11-2	TRBJ1-1	CASRTEYQVGRAFF	TGTGCCAGCAGAACCGAATACCAGGTCGGACGAGCTTTCTTT
-	-	TRBV7-2	TRBJ1-5	CASSQYGHQPQHF	TGTGCCAGCAGCCAATACGGGCATCAGCCCCAGCATTTT
TRBD2	-	TRBV6-5	TRBJ2-1	CASSSREVAGDEQFF	TGTGCCAGCAGTTCCAGAGAGGTAGCGGGAGATGAGCAGTTCTTC
TRBD2	-	TRBV5-1	TRBJ2-1	CASSAGLAGYEQFF	TGCGCCAGCAGCGCGGGACTAGCAGGCTATGAGCAGTTCTTC
-	-	TRBV11-3	TRBJ1-4	CASSLGAGNDEKLFF	TGTGCCAGCAGCTTAGGGGCAGGGAACGACGAAAAACTGTTTTTT
TRBD2	once	TRBV15	TRBJ2-1	CATRGTSGINEQFF	TGTGCCACCAGGGGGACTAGCGGGATAAATGAGCAGTTCTTC
-	-	TRBV19	TRBJ1-2	CASSPPPPLAGGYTF	TGTGCCAGTAGTCCCCCCCCGCCACTAGCGGGTGGCTACACCTTC
-	-	TRBV18	TRBJ2-5	CASSRTEGRETQYF	TGTGCCAGCTCACGAACAGAGGGTCGAGAGACCCAGTACTTC
-	once	TRBV29-1	TRBJ2-2	CSVEGPVGELFF	TGCAGCGTTGAAGGGCCGGTCGGGGAGCTGTTTTTT
-	-	TRBV27	TRBJ2-1	CASSIALTYNEQFF	TGTGCCAGCAGTATAGCGTTGACCTACAATGAGCAGTTCTTC
-	-	TRBV11-3	TRBJ2-6	CASSVGNSGANVLTF	TGTGCCAGCAGCGTTGGAAACTCTGGGGCCAACGTCCTGACTTTC
TRBD1	-	TRBV4-2	TRBJ2-1	CASSPHRDSYEQFF	TGTGCCAGCAGCCCCCACCGGGACAGCTATGAGCAGTTCTTC
-	-	TRBV11-1	TRBJ1-1	CASSLPKTEAFF	TGTGCCAGCAGCTTGCCGAAAACTGAAGCTTTCTTT
TRBD1	-	TRBV6-5	TRBJ2-7	CASSAREGTVYEQYF	TGTGCCAGCAGTGCGCGAGAAGGGACAGTCTACGAGCAGTACTTC
-	-	TRBV4-2	TRBJ2-7	CASSHYPGTPYEQYF	TGTGCCAGCAGCCACTATCCGGGAACCCCCTACGAGCAGTACTTC
-	-	TRBV5-5	TRBJ1-3	CASSLTASGNTIYF	TGTGCCAGCAGCTTAACCGCCTCTGGAAACACCATATATTTT
-	-	TRBV5-6	TRBJ2-6	CASVIAGANVLTF	TGTGCCAGCGTGATAGCTGGGGCCAACGTCCTGACTTTC
-	-	TRBV2	TRBJ2-5	CASITGLRTQYF	TGTGCCAGCATCACAGGTCTGAGGACCCAGTACTTC
TRBD2	-	TRBV9	TRBJ2-1	CASSQRLAAQEQFF	TGTGCCAGCAGCCAACGACTAGCGGCCCAGGAGCAGTTCTTC
TRBD2	-	TRBV9	TRBJ2-7	CASSVEASGMYEQYF	TGTGCCAGCAGCGTAGAGGCTAGCGGGATGTACGAGCAGTACTTC
-	-	TRBV10-3	TRBJ2-3	CAISEGWTGSTDTQYF	TGTGCCATCAGCGAGGGATGGACGGGGAGCACAGATACGCAGTATTTT
TRBD2	-	TRBV5-1	TRBJ2-5	CASSSWAGAQETQYF	TGCGCCAGCAGCTCGTGGGCGGGAGCCCAAGAGACCCAGTACTTC
-	-	TRBV28	TRBJ1-1	CASSLAVNTEAFF	TGTGCCAGCAGTTTAGCCGTGAACACTGAAGCTTTCTTT
-	-	TRBV30	TRBJ1-3	CAWGARGYTIYF	TGTGCCTGGGGAGCAAGGGGGTACACCATATATTTT
TRBD1	-	TRBV7-9	TRBJ1-3	CASSPPGQPFGNTIYF	TGTGCCAGCAGCCCCCCGGGACAGCCCTTTGGAAACACCATATATTTT
-	-	TRBV27	TRBJ2-7	CASSKGGVFEQYF	TGTGCCAGCAGTAAAGGAGGGGTGTTCGAGCAGTACTTC
-	-	TRBV7-3	TRBJ2-1	CASSLTMEGGEQFF	TGTGCCAGCAGCTTAACGATGGAGGGAGGAGAGCAGTTCTTC
-	-	TRBV29-1	TRBJ2-7	CSVDPSSVASYEQYF	TGCAGCGTTGATCCCTCTAGCGTCGCCTCCTACGAGCAGTACTTC